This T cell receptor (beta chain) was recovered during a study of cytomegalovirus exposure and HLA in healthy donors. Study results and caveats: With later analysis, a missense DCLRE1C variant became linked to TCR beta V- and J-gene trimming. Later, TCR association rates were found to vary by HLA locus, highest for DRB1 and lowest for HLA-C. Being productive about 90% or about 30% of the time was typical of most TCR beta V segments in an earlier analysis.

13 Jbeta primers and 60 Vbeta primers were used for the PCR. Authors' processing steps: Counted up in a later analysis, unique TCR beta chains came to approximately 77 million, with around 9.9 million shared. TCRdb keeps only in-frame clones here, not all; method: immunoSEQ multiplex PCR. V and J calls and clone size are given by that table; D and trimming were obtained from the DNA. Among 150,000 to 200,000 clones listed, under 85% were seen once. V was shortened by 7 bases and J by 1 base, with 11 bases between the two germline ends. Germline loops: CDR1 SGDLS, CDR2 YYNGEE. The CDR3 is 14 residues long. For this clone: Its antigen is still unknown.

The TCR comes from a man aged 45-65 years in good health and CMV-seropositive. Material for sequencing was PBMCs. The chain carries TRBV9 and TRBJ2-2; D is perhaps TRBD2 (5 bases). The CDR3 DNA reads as TGTGCCAGCGAGGAGCGGCAGAACACCGGGGAGCTGTTTTTT. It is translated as CASEERQNTGELFF. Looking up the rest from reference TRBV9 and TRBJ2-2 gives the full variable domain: DSGVTQTPKHLITATGQRVTLRCSPRSGDLSVYWYQQSLDQGLQFLIQYYNGEERAKGNILERFSAQQFPDLHSELNLSSLELGDSALYFCASEERQNTGELFFGEGSRLTVL.